This T cell receptor beta chain originates from a study of blood T cell repertoires in COVID-19. This CDR3 is built from 13 residues. V shed 8 bases, J shed 5 bases, and the junction held 2 bases outside the gene matches. This clone was picked up a small number of times. TCRdb's table, derived via immunoSEQ multiplex PCR, lists solely in-frame clones and lacks some. This table has approximately 200,000 clones, 75% to 90% appearing once. This receptor was taken from a woman in her thirties who had been exposed to COVID-19. The chain is built from TRBV12-3 or TRBV12-4 and TRBJ1-6, with TRBD1 matching over 8 bases. The sequencing sample was made of PBMCs or T cells enriched from blood (not recorded which). CDR3 sequence reads: CASGTGNNSPLHF. The CDR3, as DNA: TGTGCCAGCGGGACAGGAAATAATTCACCCCTCCACTTT.